The 22 T cell receptor beta chains listed next were all sequenced from one sample in a study of blood T cells in healthy people across ages. A second PCR, run for about 6 to 11 cycles, used a sample-barcoded 5' primer plus a J-beta primer mix. TCRdb redid the calling of the 5' RACE reads with MiXCR, one entry per CDR3 protein. The sample includes approximately 1,000,000 distinct CDR3 sequences, around two fifths of them seen just once. The material sequenced was blood. All receptors come from a man aged 18 to 35 in good health.

The chain recombines TRBV5-6 with TRBJ2-3, with TRBD2 as a possible D gene (6 bases). V lost 3 bases to trimming and J lost 0 bases, with 17 bases between them. The germline V gene encodes CDR1 SGHDT and CDR2 YYEEEE. The CDR3 covers 17 residues. The DNA of the CDR3 is TGTGCCAGCAGCTCACGCAGGGCGGGGCCTAGCACAGATACGCAGTATTTT. Its protein is CASSSRRAGPSTDTQYF.

The table lists this clonotype with a few counts. The chain has TRBV12-3 or TRBV12-4 and TRBJ2-1; 8 positions match TRBD1. CDR3 length: 14 amino acids. With V trimmed by 3 bases and J by 7 bases, 5 bases remained unmatched. The CDR3 DNA sequence: TGTGCCAGCAGTTTTGGACAGGGCCGAAATGAGCAGTTCTTC. Protein sequence: CASSFGQGRNEQFF.

This clonotype was recorded a few times. V usage is TRBV6-6 and J usage is TRBJ1-2, with D possibly matching TRBD1 (5 bases). The germline CDR1 and CDR2 sequences are MNHNY and SVGAGI (reference sequence). V gave up 2 bases and J gave up 5 bases, with 15 bases separating them. The CDR3 has 15 amino acids. This chain's CDR3 is CASSYSDRRTYGYTF. CDR3 nucleotide sequence: TGTGCCAGCAGTTACAGCGACAGAAGGACATATGGCTACACCTTC.

V gene TRBV6-2 or TRBV6-3 combines with J gene TRBJ1-2; a possible D gene is TRBD1 (5 bases). This CDR3 has 15 amino acids. Deletions cut 2 bases from V and 6 bases from J, with 16 bases between. The germline V gene encodes CDR1 MNHEY and CDR2 SVGEGT. CDR3 sequence: CASSYKPQGGDGYTF. The CDR3 DNA reads as TGTGCCAGCAGTTACAAACCTCAGGGTGGCGATGGCTACACCTTC.

The V call is TRBV6-5, the J call TRBJ2-5; maybe TRBD2 (5 bases). Per germline, CDR1 MNHEY and CDR2 SVGAGI. Between the trimmed V and J ends, which lost 6 bases and 9 bases, there was a span of 14 bases. The CDR3 extends over 12 amino acids. CDR3 amino acids: CASSASGSAQYF. The CDR3, as DNA: TGTGCCAGCAGCGCGAGTGGTAGCGCCCAGTACTTC.

V gene TRBV7-9 combines with J gene TRBJ2-3; D is uncertain. Germline values: CDR1 SEHNR, CDR2 FQNEAQ (reference sequence). The CDR3 is made up of 14 amino acids. Trimming pared 0 bases from V and 5 bases from J, leaving 9 bases between. This CDR3 is CASSLASRLDTQYF. The CDR3 nucleotides read TGTGCCAGCAGCTTAGCTAGTCGGCTAGATACGCAGTATTTT.

For this clonotype: This clone may be a read error of a much larger clone one base away. The genes are TRBV29-1 and TRBJ2-7; D might be TRBD2 (6 bases). The CDR3 extends over 12 amino acids. V gave up 8 bases and J gave up 7 bases, with 18 bases separating them. CDR1 SQVTM and CDR2 ANQGSEA come from the germline V gene. CDR3 residues: CSPGDGNNEQYF. Written as DNA, the CDR3 is TGCAGCCCGGGGGACGGAAACAATGAGCAGTACTTC.

As for this clonotype: One end of the junction is discordant with germline, which a read error may explain. V gene TRBV3-1 combines with J gene TRBJ2-1; D might be TRBD1 (6 bases). The end of the DNA fits TRBJ2-7 better, so the J call may be wrong. This CDR3 comprises 14 residues. Germline CDR1 LGHDT, CDR2 YNNKEL (reference sequence). CDR3: CAGSPTDRPHEQYF. The CDR3 DNA is TGTGCCGGCAGCCCTACTGACAGGCCTCACGAGCAGTACTTC.

This clonotype was found a few times. The chain uses TRBV7-2 and TRBJ2-3; 10 positions match TRBD2. CDR1 SGHTA and CDR2 FQGNSA come from the germline V gene. V was pared by 10 bases and J by 3 bases, with 7 bases of the junction left unmatched. This CDR3 has 14 residues. Written as DNA, the CDR3 is TGTGCCATTGCTAGCGGGGGAAGGACAGATACGCAGTATTTT. Its translation is CAIASGGRTDTQYF. Looking up the rest from reference TRBV7-2 and TRBJ2-3 gives the full variable domain: GAGVSQSPSNKVTEKGKDVELRCDPISGHTALYWYRQSLGQGLEFLIYFQGNSAPDKSGLPSDRFSAERTGGSVSTLTIQRTQQEDSAVYLCAIASGGRTDTQYFGPGTRLTVL.

This clonotype was picked up a small number of times. The chain couples TRBV20-1 to TRBJ1-6; D uncertain. The germline gives CDR1 DFQATT, CDR2 SNEGSKA (reference sequence). This CDR3 has 13 amino acids. The V gene lost 0 bases and the J gene lost 4 bases, with 4 bases spanning the gap. Here the CDR3 reads CSAREGYNSPLHF. The CDR3, as DNA: TGCAGTGCTAGAGAGGGGTATAATTCACCCCTCCACTTT.

The CDR3 coding sequence is TGTGCCAGCAGCTTCCGACAGGAATTAACCTTTGGGTACACTGAAGCTTTCTTT. This codes for CASSFRQELTFGYTEAFF. The rearrangement joins TRBV5-6 to TRBJ1-1, with TRBD1 as a possible D gene (6 bases). The CDR3 consists of 18 residues. Trimming took 2 bases from V and 3 from J, leaving 23 bases between them. Per germline, CDR1 SGHDT and CDR2 YYEEEE.

About this clonotype itself: One end of the junction is discordant with germline, which a read error may explain. The chain has TRBV25-1 and TRBJ1-4; D may be TRBD1 (6 bases). Germline CDR1 reads MGHDK; CDR2 reads SYGVNS. This CDR3 region has 15 residues. CDR3 sequence (DNA): TGTGCCAGCAGTGAAGGGGGCCTACCTAATGAAAGACTGTTTTTT. Translated: CASSEGGLPNERLFF.

V usage is TRBV13 and J usage is TRBJ2-3; 8 bases are shared with TRBD1. The CDR3 has 15 amino acids. Germline V gene data show CDR1 as PRHDT and CDR2 as FYEKMQ (reference sequence). With V trimmed by 2 bases and J by 4 bases, 5 bases remained unmatched. The CDR3 nucleotides read TGTGCCAGCAGCTTATACAGGGGGGAGCCAGATACGCAGTATTTT. Amino acids: CASSLYRGEPDTQYF.

In DNA form, the CDR3 reads TGCAGTGCTAGACTCGGGGGGAGTCGCTCCTATAATTCACCCCTCCACTTT. Its protein product is CSARLGGSRSYNSPLHF. This chain joins TRBV20-1 and TRBJ1-6; tentative D call: TRBD1 (5 bases). Germline loops: CDR1 DFQATT, CDR2 SNEGSKA (reference sequence). V shed 2 bases and J shed 0 bases, with 14 bases lying between them. CDR3 length: 17 amino acids.

This clonotype occurred a few times. CDR3 sequence: CASSPSTAEAFF. The DNA of the CDR3 is TGTGCCAGCAGCCCCTCAACAGCTGAAGCTTTCTTT. This chain joins TRBV7-9 and TRBJ1-1; D is ambiguous. The V gene lost 5 bases and the J gene lost 6 bases, with 10 bases spanning the gap. CDR1 SEHNR and CDR2 FQNEAQ come from the germline V gene (reference sequence). This CDR3 has 12 residues.

A remark on this clonotype: This may be a read error, as it is one base from a much larger clone. The J gene is TRBJ2-3, the V gene TRBV4-3; D perhaps matches TRBD1 (6 bases). The germline CDR1 and CDR2 sequences are LGHNA and YSLEER. The CDR3 extends over 15 amino acids. CDR3 bases: TGCTCCAGCAGCCAACGGACAGAAAACACAGATACGCAGTATTTT. Its protein is CSSSQRTENTDTQYF.

The V and J genes are TRBV12-3 or TRBV12-4 and TRBJ2-5, with TRBD1 as a possible D gene (6 bases). The CDR3 loop spans 16 amino acids. The V gene lost 6 bases and the J gene lost 4 bases, with 21 bases spanning the gap. In DNA form, the CDR3 reads TGTGCCAGCAGCCCGTCGACAGGCACCCGAGGAGAGACCCAGTACTTC. It yields the protein CASSPSTGTRGETQYF.

This clonotype was seen a handful of times. The rearrangement links TRBV18 to TRBJ1-5, with 9 bases identical to TRBD1. The ends lost 2 bases at V and 6 bases at J; junction bases unmatched: 2. The CDR3 covers 14 residues. Germline CDR1 KGHSH, CDR2 LQKENI. The CDR3 nucleotides are TGTGCCAGCTCACCATACAGGGGGCCTCAGCCCCAGCATTTT. Amino acid sequence: CASSPYRGPQPQHF.

The rearrangement uses TRBV6-5 and TRBJ2-1, with TRBD2 identical over 7 bases. Germline CDR1 and CDR2: MNHEY and SVGAGI. The CDR3 contains 12 residues. The junction had 3 bases not matched to a gene; V was cut back by 5 bases and J by 8 bases. This CDR3 reads CASSDGGDEQFF. The CDR3 coding sequence is TGTGCCAGCAGTGATGGGGGGGATGAGCAGTTCTTC.

The chain couples TRBV5-1 to TRBJ2-1; TRBD1 might be the D (6 bases). CDR3 length: 15 amino acids. V lost 0 bases and J 8 bases, leaving 15 bases between the germline ends. Germline loops: CDR1 SGHRS, CDR2 YFSETQ. The CDR3 bases are TGCGCCAGCAGCTTGGGAGGAGCCCAGGGGCATGAGCAGTTCTTC. Protein: CASSLGGAQGHEQFF.

There are many counts of this clonotype. The V gene is TRBV12-3 or TRBV12-4, the J gene TRBJ2-3; tentative D call: TRBD1 (5 bases). Trimming took off 5 bases at V and 1 base at J, with 10 bases between the two ends. The CDR3 spans 14 residues. For the CDR3, the DNA is TGTGCCAGCAGTGAGACAGAGGGCACAGATACGCAGTATTTT. Translation gives CASSETEGTDTQYF.

This clonotype was counted a few times. The chain's CDR3 is CSASDPSTYNEQFF. In nucleotides, the CDR3 is TGCAGTGCTAGCGATCCAAGCACCTACAATGAGCAGTTCTTC. The rearrangement uses TRBV20-1 and TRBJ2-1; D is undetermined. Germline CDR1 reads DFQATT; CDR2 reads SNEGSKA (reference sequence). Deletions cut 3 bases from V and 2 bases from J, with 11 bases between. CDR3 length: 14 residues.